A single sample gave rise to the 9 T cell receptor beta chains below, sequenced in a study of molecular identifiers for immune sequencing clone quantification. MiXCR was run by TCRdb on the PCR reads, yielding one entry per CDR3 protein. The sample holds about 640,000 distinct CDR3 sequences, 15% to 20% seen once. What was sequenced was naive CD8+ T cells from blood, with Jurkat cell RNA spiked in. Subset described: FACS-sorted CD8+CD4-CCR7+CD45RA+ naive T cells. All receptors derive from a human donor in good health. Some libraries in this study had Jurkat cell RNA spiked in.

The table lists this clonotype with many counts. Its ends do not fully match the called genes, so a read error is possible. This sequence joins TRBV12-3 or TRBV12-4 and TRBJ2-5; no clear D gene. The CDR3 contains 12 residues. In DNA form, the CDR3 reads TGTGCCAGCAGCTATCTTCAAGAGCCCCAGTACTTC. The encoded protein is CASSYLQEPQYF.

This clonotype was seen many times. The V and J genes are TRBV6-2 or TRBV6-3 and TRBJ2-6; 9 positions agree with TRBD1. This CDR3 is built from 16 residues. Germline trimming cut 6 bases from V and 1 base from J; bases unmatched to any gene: 4. Looked up from germline, CDR1 is MNHEY and CDR2 is SVGEGT. CDR3: CASSRGTGSGANVLTF. CDR3 coding DNA: TGTGCCAGCAGCCGCGGGACAGGGTCTGGGGCCAACGTCCTGACTTTC.

The chain carries TRBV27 and TRBJ2-7; the D call may be TRBD1 or TRBD2 (6 bases each). This CDR3 is 16 amino acids long. The germline V and J ends were trimmed by 3 bases and 12 bases, with 27 bases remaining between them. Looked up from germline, CDR1 is MNHEY and CDR2 is SMNVEV (reference sequence). CDR3 in amino acids: CASSFFGSLGGYAMYF. CDR3 DNA: TGTGCCAGCAGTTTCTTTGGTTCGTTAGGGGGGTATGCTATGTACTTC.

This clonotype was seen at least ten times. This CDR3 is CASSQDRGHYEQYF. The DNA for the CDR3 is TGCGCCAGCAGCCAAGACAGGGGGCACTACGAGCAGTACTTC. This rearrangement joins TRBV4-3 to TRBJ2-7, with TRBD1 matching 8 bases. The J segment lost 3 bases and the V segment lost 0 bases, leaving 1 base of the junction unmatched. This CDR3 spans 14 amino acids. Germline V gives CDR1 LGHNA, CDR2 YSLEER.

This clonotype was observed many times. The chain combines TRBV2 with TRBJ2-3; possibly TRBD1 or TRBD2 for D (5 bases each). This CDR3 has 18 amino acids. The V and J ends lost 2 bases and 0 bases respectively, with 18 bases between them. Germline assignment: CDR1 SNHLY and CDR2 FYNNEI. This chain's CDR3 is CASSERVIGDPSTDTQYF. For the CDR3, the DNA is TGTGCCAGCAGTGAAAGGGTAATCGGGGACCCAAGCACAGATACGCAGTATTTT.

In this sample, this clonotype turned up many times. The rearrangement uses TRBV20-1 and TRBJ2-7; 11 nucleotides agree with TRBD2. Germline CDR1 and CDR2: DFQATT and SNEGSKA (reference sequence). The CDR3 sequence is 13 residues long. V shed 6 bases, J shed 6 bases, and the junction held 7 bases outside the gene matches. The chain's CDR3 is CSATGLADGEQYF. CDR3 nucleotide sequence: TGCAGTGCAACGGGACTAGCGGACGGCGAGCAGTACTTC.

This clonotype was counted at least ten times. The CDR3 loop reads CATAELTYNEQFF. The CDR3 nucleotides read TGTGCCACCGCGGAACTCACCTACAATGAGCAGTTCTTC. V gene TRBV24-1 combines with J gene TRBJ2-1; D is undetermined. Trimming stripped 9 bases from V and 2 bases from J, with 10 bases between. This CDR3 comprises 13 residues. Germline values: CDR1 KGHDR, CDR2 SFDVKD.

The CDR3 DNA sequence: TGTGCCAGAAATGGGAGGGGTGGAGAAGGCAATCAGCCCCAGCATTTT. Protein sequence: CARNGRGGEGNQPQHF. V and J are TRBV6-1 and TRBJ1-5, with D maybe TRBD1 (5 bases). The CDR3 is 16 residues long. The germline gives CDR1 MNHNS, CDR2 SASEGT. Trimming stripped 9 bases from V and 2 bases from J, with 20 bases between.

Remarks on this clonotype: The junction departs from the called germline gene at one end, perhaps through a read error. The rearrangement uses TRBV6-6 and TRBJ2-1; D possibly corresponds to TRBD2 (5 bases). The CDR3 consists of 16 residues. Per the germline V gene, CDR1 is MNHNY and CDR2 is SVGAGI (reference sequence). Here the CDR3 DNA reads TGTGCCAGCAGCTACTCACGGAGCGGAGGTTCGAATGGGCAGTTCTTC. Amino acid sequence: CASSYSRSGGSNGQFF.